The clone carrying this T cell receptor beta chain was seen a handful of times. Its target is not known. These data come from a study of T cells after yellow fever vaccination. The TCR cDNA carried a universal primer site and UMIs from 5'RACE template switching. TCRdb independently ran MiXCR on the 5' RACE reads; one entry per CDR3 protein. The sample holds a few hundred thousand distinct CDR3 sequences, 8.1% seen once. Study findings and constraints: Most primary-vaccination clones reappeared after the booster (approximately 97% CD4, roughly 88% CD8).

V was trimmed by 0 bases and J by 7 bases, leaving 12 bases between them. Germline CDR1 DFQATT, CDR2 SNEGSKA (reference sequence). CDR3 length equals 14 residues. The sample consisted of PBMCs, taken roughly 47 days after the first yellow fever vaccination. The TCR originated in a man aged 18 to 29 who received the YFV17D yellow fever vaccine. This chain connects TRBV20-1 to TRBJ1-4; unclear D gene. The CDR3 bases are TGCAGTGCTAGAGATAGAGGGTCCAGTGAAAAACTGTTTTTT. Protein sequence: CSARDRGSSEKLFF.